This passage covers 30 T cell receptor beta chains from one sample sequenced in a study of siplizumab effects on memory and regulatory T cells. Clones were sequenced by immunoSEQ multiplex PCR, and TCRdb holds only the in-frame ones, with some missing. Of roughly 120,000 clones detected, 90% to 95% appear once; the ten largest clones hold 1.5% to 2%. What was sequenced was non-Treg CD4+ T cells sorted from blood. The receptors were sampled from a human donor in good health.

A single count supports this clone. The chain combines TRBV7-9 with TRBJ2-1, with 8 bases matching TRBD2. Trimming at V came to 3 bases and at J to 5 bases, leaving 3 bases not matched to a gene. The CDR3 is made up of 14 amino acids. CDR1 and CDR2 from the germline V gene are SEHNR and FQNEAQ (reference sequence). The CDR3 here is CASSFSGSNNEQFF. As DNA, the CDR3 is TGTGCCAGCAGCTTCAGCGGGAGCAACAATGAGCAGTTCTTC. The entire variable domain, with the rest obtained from reference TRBV7-9 and TRBJ2-1, is as follows: DTGVSQNPRHKITKRGQNVTFRCDPISEHNRLYWYRQTLGQGPEFLTYFQNEAQLEKSRLLSDRFSAERPKGSFSTLEIQRTEQGDSAMYLCASSFSGSNNEQFFGPGTRLTVL.

The J gene is TRBJ2-7, the V gene TRBV29-1, with 9 bases fitting TRBD1. Trimming took 3 bases from V and 7 from J; bases not matched to a gene: 10. CDR1 is SQVTM and CDR2 is ANQGSEA in the germline V gene. This CDR3 contains 14 residues. The CDR3 coding sequence is TGCAGCGTTGAGGTTGGGACAGGGAGGAGAGAGCAGTACTTC. It encodes CSVEVGTGRREQYF.

This clone was seen once. The chain combines TRBV5-1 with TRBJ1-5; possible D gene TRBD1, 5 bases. CDR1 is SGHRS, CDR2 YFSETQ, per germline. Trimming removed 0 bases from V and 15 bases from J, with 13 bases in between. The CDR3 loop spans 12 amino acids. Written as DNA, the CDR3 is TGCGCCAGCAGCTTGGAGGACAAAATACTGCATTTT. Its protein is CASSLEDKILHF.

The CDR3 nucleotides are TGTGCCATCAGCTCGGGCCTCACAACTAATGAAAAACTGTTTTTT. Its translation is CAISSGLTTNEKLFF. The chain uses TRBV10-3 and TRBJ1-4; D call uncertain. Per the germline V gene, CDR1 is ENHRY and CDR2 is SYGVKD. V was clipped by 6 bases and J by 0 bases, with 11 bases between them. CDR3 size: 15 residues.

The V call is TRBV27, the J call TRBJ2-3, with D tentatively TRBD1 (6 bases). Deletions cut 2 bases from V and 4 bases from J, with 10 bases between. CDR1 is MNHEY, CDR2 SMNVEV, per germline (reference sequence). This CDR3 contains 14 residues. This CDR3 is CASSLVGAPDTQYF. The DNA for the CDR3 is TGTGCCAGCAGTTTAGTGGGGGCCCCAGATACGCAGTATTTT.

This clone was detected a few times. V usage is TRBV11-2 and J usage is TRBJ2-7; 7 bases match TRBD2. The CDR3 runs to 16 residues. The germline V gene encodes CDR1 SGHAT and CDR2 FQNNGV. The ends lost 4 bases at V and 2 bases at J; junction bases unmatched: 11. In DNA form, the CDR3 reads TGTGCCAGCAGCTCGCGGGGTGGGAGGGCACCCTACGAGCAGTACTTC. This sequence encodes CASSSRGGRAPYEQYF.

This chain joins TRBV5-1 and TRBJ2-2; TRBD2 agrees at 14 bases. Germline lookup yields CDR1 SGHRS and CDR2 YFSETQ. The CDR3 totals 20 residues. V lost 4 bases and J lost 5; bases outside the gene matches: 16. In DNA, the CDR3 is TGCGCCAGCAGCCAGAGGACTAGCGGGGGGCCAATGGGAGGAACCGGGGAGCTGTTTTTT. Translated, it gives CASSQRTSGGPMGGTGELFF.

The rearrangement joins TRBV18 to TRBJ2-1, with D uncertain. The V end lost 3 bases, the J end lost 8 bases, and 20 bases lay between the germline ends. Germline values: CDR1 KGHSH, CDR2 LQKENI. The CDR3 length is 16 residues. The CDR3: CASSPNFSGNGDEQFF. CDR3 bases: TGTGCCAGCTCACCCAACTTTTCAGGAAACGGCGATGAGCAGTTCTTC. The full variable domain, completed using reference TRBV18 and TRBJ2-1, is NAGVMQNPRHLVRRRGQEARLRCSPMKGHSHVYWYRQLPEEGLKFMVYLQKENIIDESGMPKERFSAEFPKEGPSILRIQQVVRGDSAAYFCASSPNFSGNGDEQFFGPGTRLTVL.

This CDR3 is CASFGGRAEAFF. The CDR3 region has the DNA TGTGCCAGCTTTGGGGGGCGGGCTGAAGCTTTCTTT. This rearrangement joins TRBV6-8 to TRBJ1-1; D perhaps matches TRBD1 (6 bases). Trimming removed 8 bases at V and 6 bases at J, with 13 bases between. Germline CDR1 and CDR2: MNHGY and SAAAGT. This CDR3 contains 12 residues.

The chain carries TRBV5-1 and TRBJ2-5; possibly TRBD2 for D (5 bases). Trimming shortened V by 5 bases and J by 5 bases, and 22 bases separated the two germline ends. Per the germline V gene, CDR1 is SGHRS and CDR2 is YFSETQ. The CDR3 contains 16 residues. CDR3 sequence: CASRWSLSGGRETQYF. CDR3 sequence (DNA): TGCGCCAGCAGGTGGTCCCTTTCTGGCGGGCGGGAGACCCAGTACTTC.

This clone occurred a few times. The V call is TRBV19, the J call TRBJ1-5; no reliable D call. This CDR3 contains 12 residues. Trimming shortened V by 3 bases and J by 7 bases, and 7 bases separated the two germline ends. Germline loops: CDR1 LNHDA, CDR2 SQIVND (reference sequence). DNA of the CDR3: TGTGCCAGTAGTATTGGGCTACAGCCCCAGCATTTT. It translates to CASSIGLQPQHF.

V gene TRBV7-2 combines with J gene TRBJ2-5; no clear D. V was clipped by 6 bases and J by 5 bases, with 13 bases between them. The CDR3 runs 13 residues. Germline V lookup: CDR1 SGHTA, CDR2 FQGNSA. CDR3 sequence reads: CASRPSSTETQYF. CDR3 in DNA: TGTGCCAGCAGACCATCTAGTACTGAGACCCAGTACTTC.

The rearrangement uses TRBV15 and TRBJ1-5; tentative D call: TRBD1 (6 bases). V was clipped by 0 bases and J by 0 bases, with 9 bases between them. The germline CDR1 and CDR2 sequences are LNHNV and YYDKDF (reference sequence). This CDR3 is 16 amino acids long. CDR3 region: CATSRDRGYSNQPQHF. Here the CDR3 DNA reads TGTGCCACCAGCAGAGATAGGGGGTATAGCAATCAGCCCCAGCATTTT.

The chain uses TRBV5-1 and TRBJ1-4; a weak D match, TRBD1 (5 bases). V lost 3 bases and J lost 5, with 8 bases in between. The CDR3 has 13 amino acids. Per germline, CDR1 SGHRS and CDR2 YFSETQ. This CDR3 reads CASSWDSNEKLFF. Here the CDR3 DNA reads TGCGCCAGCAGCTGGGACTCGAATGAAAAACTGTTTTTT.

As DNA, the CDR3 is TGTGCCATCAGTGAGCCGACAGATAGCAATCAGCCCCAGCATTTT. It translates to CAISEPTDSNQPQHF. The chain combines TRBV10-3 with TRBJ1-5; weak D call: TRBD1 (5 bases). Trimming cost V 2 bases and J 0 bases, with 8 bases left between them. Germline lookup yields CDR1 ENHRY and CDR2 SYGVKD. The length of the CDR3 is 15 residues.

V is TRBV6-6 and J is TRBJ1-2; 7 bases are a match to TRBD1. This CDR3 region has 13 residues. Germline CDR1 MNHNY, CDR2 SVGAGI (reference sequence). After removal of 6 bases from V and 6 bases from J, the junction contained 7 bases not matched to a gene. DNA of the CDR3: TGTGCCAGCAGCGACAGGGATATGGATGGCTACACCTTC. Protein: CASSDRDMDGYTF.

This clone has only one observation. The CDR3 sequence is CASSYQETQYF. The CDR3 DNA reads as TGTGCCAGCAGTTACCAAGAGACCCAGTACTTC. The gene calls are TRBV2 and TRBJ2-5, with D unclear. There are 11 residues in the CDR3. Trimming cost V 5 bases and J 0 bases, with 1 base left between them. Germline V lookup: CDR1 SNHLY, CDR2 FYNNEI.

The CDR3 is CAWNAGANVLTF. The CDR3 DNA is TGTGCCTGGAATGCGGGGGCCAACGTCCTGACTTTC. The rearrangement links TRBV30 to TRBJ2-6, with D unclear. This CDR3 region has 12 residues. Germline CDR1 and CDR2: GTSNPN and SVGIG (reference sequence). V lost 4 bases, J lost 4 bases, and 5 bases lay in between.

This clone was picked up one time. The chain employs TRBV2 and TRBJ1-3, with 7 bases aligning to TRBD1. CDR3 size: 14 residues. Losses at the gene ends were 3 bases for V and 4 bases for J; bases not matched to a gene: 3. Germline-derived CDR1 and CDR2 are SNHLY and FYNNEI. CDR3 loop: CASSDGTAGNTIYF. In DNA, the CDR3 is TGTGCCAGCAGTGATGGGACAGCAGGAAACACCATATATTTT.

The V and J genes are TRBV19 and TRBJ1-4; no definite D call. The CDR3 runs to 12 residues. From germline, CDR1 is LNHDA and CDR2 SQIVND (reference sequence). Trimming shortened V by 6 bases and J by 4 bases, and 6 bases separated the two germline ends. The CDR3 loop reads CASRRFNEKLFF. CDR3 nucleotides: TGTGCCAGTAGGCGGTTTAATGAAAAACTGTTTTTT. The full variable domain, rest sourced from reference TRBV19 and TRBJ1-4, is DGGITQSPKYLFRKEGQNVTLSCEQNLNHDAMYWYRQDPGQGLRLIYYSQIVNDFQKGDIAEGYSVSREKKESFPLTVTSAQKNPTAFYLCASRRFNEKLFFGSGTQLSVL.

This chain connects TRBV7-9 to TRBJ1-1; 12 bases line up with TRBD1. J gave up 5 bases and V 5 bases, and 9 bases lay outside the gene matches. The CDR3 is 16 amino acids. CDR1 and CDR2 (germline): SEHNR, FQNEAQ (reference sequence). CDR3 nucleotide sequence: TGTGCCAGCAGCAGACCGGGACAGGGGGCGATTACTGAAGCTTTCTTT. This sequence encodes CASSRPGQGAITEAFF.

The chain employs TRBV27 and TRBJ1-5; unclear D gene. The CDR3 consists of 15 residues. Trimming stripped 2 bases from V and 0 bases from J, with 8 bases between. Per germline, CDR1 MNHEY and CDR2 SMNVEV (reference sequence). The CDR3 coding sequence is TGTGCCAGCAGTTTAATGGCAGATAGCAATCAGCCCCAGCATTTT. This translates into CASSLMADSNQPQHF.

The chain is built from TRBV5-6 and TRBJ2-1; possibly TRBD2 for D (5 bases). Germline V gene lookup returns CDR1 SGHDT and CDR2 YYEEEE. V lost 0 bases and J lost 7, with 11 bases in between. The CDR3 runs 14 residues. The DNA for the CDR3 is TGTGCCAGCAGCTTGGTAACGGGGAAGAATGAGCAGTTCTTC. This encodes CASSLVTGKNEQFF.

This chain joins TRBV25-1 and TRBJ1-5; D is unclear. Trimming took off 10 bases at V and 2 bases at J, with 18 bases between the two ends. The CDR3 totals 15 residues. Germline loops: CDR1 MGHDK, CDR2 SYGVNS. This CDR3 reads CATPPGPECNQPQHF. The DNA of the CDR3 is TGTGCCACCCCCCCGGGTCCGGAGTGCAATCAGCCCCAGCATTTT.

J is TRBJ2-3 and V is TRBV5-4, with 11 nucleotides matching TRBD2. Per the germline V gene, CDR1 is SGHNT and CDR2 is YYREEE (reference sequence). The CDR3 sequence is 15 residues long. Trimming at V came to 3 bases and at J to 5 bases, leaving 5 bases not matched to a gene. In nucleotides, the CDR3 is TGTGCCAGCAGCTCCTTAGGGACTAGCGGAGATACGCAGTATTTT. Amino acid sequence: CASSSLGTSGDTQYF.

The rearrangement joins TRBV5-1 to TRBJ2-3; D may be TRBD2 (6 bases). Germline lookup yields CDR1 SGHRS and CDR2 YFSETQ. V gave up 4 bases and J gave up 4 bases, with 22 bases separating them. The length of the CDR3 is 17 residues. The CDR3 coding sequence is TGCGCCAGCAGCCTCCACCTTAGCGGAGGGGCGGCAGATACGCAGTATTTT. Protein product: CASSLHLSGGAADTQYF.

V and J are TRBV7-8 and TRBJ2-1, with D uncertain. V lost 4 bases to trimming and J lost 10 bases, with 8 bases between them. This CDR3 is 11 amino acids long. The germline CDR1 and CDR2 sequences are SGHVS and FQNEAQ. CDR3 in amino acids: CASSSKQEQFF. CDR3 in DNA: TGTGCCAGCAGCTCCAAACAGGAGCAGTTCTTC.

Points on this clone: Distinct nucleotide sequences in the sample also encode this CDR3. The chain joins TRBV6-5 to TRBJ2-7; 10 bases line up with TRBD1. V lost 6 bases, J lost 1 base, and 6 bases stayed unmatched. Germline loops: CDR1 MNHEY, CDR2 SVGAGI. The CDR3 sequence is 15 residues long. Here the CDR3 DNA reads TGTGCCAGCAGCTACCGGGACAGGGGATCCTACGAGCAGTACTTC. Translation gives CASSYRDRGSYEQYF.

Note on this clone: Other DNA sequences of this sample code for an identical CDR3. The CDR3 nucleotides are TGTGCCAGCAGTGGAGATTCCTACGAGCAGTACTTC. Residues: CASSGDSYEQYF. The chain links TRBV6-1 to TRBJ2-7; D is ambiguous. V was clipped by 4 bases and J by 1 base, with 5 bases between them. Germline CDR1 reads MNHNS; CDR2 reads SASEGT. CDR3 size: 12 residues.

V gene TRBV6-1 combines with J gene TRBJ2-4; D unresolved. With 0 bases removed from V and 1 base from J, the gap between germline ends came to 13 bases. Germline V CDR1 and CDR2: MNHNS, SASEGT. There are 17 residues in the CDR3. This CDR3 is CASSEAWQALAKNIQYF. In nucleotides, the CDR3 is TGTGCCAGCAGTGAAGCGTGGCAGGCACTCGCCAAAAACATTCAGTACTTC.